These 9 T cell receptor beta chains came from one sample sequenced in a study of STAT5B mutations in CD4+ large granular lymphocyte leukemia. The table came from immunoSEQ multiplex PCR; TCRdb's copy has only in-frame clones and leaves some out. Here the sample spans some 40,000 clones, 81% being singletons. The sequencing input was CD4+ T cells from blood buffy coats. These receptors came from a human donor in good health.

The chain joins TRBV11-2 to TRBJ2-5; tentative D call: TRBD1 (6 bases). The V gene lost 5 bases and the J gene lost 11 bases, with 27 bases spanning the gap. Germline CDR1 reads SGHAT; CDR2 reads FQNNGV. The length of the CDR3 is 16 residues. This CDR3 reads CASSTLTGRRDLEQYF. The CDR3 nucleotides are TGTGCCAGCAGCACCCTGACAGGTAGAAGGGATTTGGAGCAGTACTTC.

A few counts support this clone. V usage is TRBV7-3 and J usage is TRBJ1-1, with TRBD1 matching 8 bases. This CDR3 has 15 residues. The germline gives CDR1 SGHTA, CDR2 FQGTGA. The trim removed 5 bases at V and 2 bases at J, leaving 7 bases unmatched. The CDR3 region has the DNA TGTGCCAGCAGCCCCCCGGACAGGGCTAACACTGAAGCTTTCTTT. Translated: CASSPPDRANTEAFF.

The chain has TRBV23-1 and TRBJ2-5; unclear D gene. TRBV23-1 is classed as an ORF, of uncertain function. Trimming pared 4 bases from V and 5 bases from J, leaving 14 bases between. The CDR3 is made up of 14 amino acids. The CDR3, as DNA: TGCGCCAGCAGTCTCCCCGCGAGGTCGGAGACCCAGTACTTC. It is translated as CASSLPARSETQYF.

The gene calls are TRBV5-1 and TRBJ1-1; D unresolved. This CDR3 comprises 14 residues. The germline V gene has CDR1 SGHRS and CDR2 YFSETQ. V lost 1 base, J lost 1 base, and 8 bases lay in between. The CDR3 here is CASSLQEGNTEAFF. CDR3 DNA: TGCGCCAGCAGCTTGCAGGAAGGGAACACTGAAGCTTTCTTT. The complete variable domain, with remaining parts taken from reference TRBV5-1 and TRBJ1-1, reads KAGVTQTPRYLIKTRGQQVTLSCSPISGHRSVSWYQQTPGQGLQFLFEYFSETQRNKGNFPGRFSGRQFSNSRSEMNVSTLELGDSALYLCASSLQEGNTEAFFGQGTRLTVV.

This clone was detected only a few times. J is TRBJ2-2 and V is TRBV27; no clear D gene. Germline-derived CDR1 and CDR2 are MNHEY and SMNVEV (reference sequence). This CDR3 is built from 15 residues. The V gene lost 3 bases and the J gene lost 1 base, with 9 bases spanning the gap. DNA for the CDR3: TGTGCCAGCAGTTTGGAGCAGCTGAACACCGGGGAGCTGTTTTTT. Amino acids: CASSLEQLNTGELFF.

Here the CDR3 DNA reads TGTGCCAGCAGTTACCAAGAGACCCAGTACTTC. Protein sequence: CASSYQETQYF. The rearrangement uses TRBV6-6 and TRBJ2-5, with D uncertain. Germline V gives CDR1 MNHNY, CDR2 SVGAGI (reference sequence). The CDR3 is 11 amino acids. V lost 2 bases to trimming and J lost 2 bases, with 0 bases between them.

The chain carries TRBV7-3 and TRBJ2-3, with 10 bases identical to TRBD2. This CDR3 is 17 amino acids long. The germline gives CDR1 SGHTA, CDR2 FQGTGA. The J segment lost 4 bases and the V segment lost 4 bases, leaving 11 bases of the junction unmatched. CDR3 protein: CASSYEGKAGGADTQYF. The CDR3 DNA reads TGTGCCAGCAGCTACGAGGGTAAAGCGGGAGGGGCAGATACGCAGTATTTT. Based on the CDR3 plus reference TRBV7-3 and TRBJ2-3, the full variable domain is GAGVSQTPSNKVTEKGKYVELRCDPISGHTALYWYRQSLGQGPEFLIYFQGTGAADDSGLPNDRFFAVRPEGSVSTLKIQRTERGDSAVYLCASSYEGKAGGADTQYFGPGTRLTVL.

The rearrangement uses TRBV30 and TRBJ2-7; D is unclear. CDR1 is GTSNPN, CDR2 SVGIG, per germline (reference sequence). CDR3 length: 11 amino acids. CDR3 DNA: TGTGCATCGAGAGGAGCCTACGAGCAGTACTTC. Translation: CASRGAYEQYF.

The chain couples TRBV4-1 to TRBJ1-5; 10 bases are a match to TRBD1. The CDR3 contains 18 residues. The V and J ends lost 1 base and 8 bases, in that order; junction bases with no gene match: 14. The germline V gene has CDR1 MGHRA and CDR2 YSYEKL. The CDR3 DNA is TGCGCCAGCAGCCAAGCGGTCATGGGACAGGGGAAGGAGAAGCCCCAGCATTTT. Its translation is CASSQAVMGQGKEKPQHF.